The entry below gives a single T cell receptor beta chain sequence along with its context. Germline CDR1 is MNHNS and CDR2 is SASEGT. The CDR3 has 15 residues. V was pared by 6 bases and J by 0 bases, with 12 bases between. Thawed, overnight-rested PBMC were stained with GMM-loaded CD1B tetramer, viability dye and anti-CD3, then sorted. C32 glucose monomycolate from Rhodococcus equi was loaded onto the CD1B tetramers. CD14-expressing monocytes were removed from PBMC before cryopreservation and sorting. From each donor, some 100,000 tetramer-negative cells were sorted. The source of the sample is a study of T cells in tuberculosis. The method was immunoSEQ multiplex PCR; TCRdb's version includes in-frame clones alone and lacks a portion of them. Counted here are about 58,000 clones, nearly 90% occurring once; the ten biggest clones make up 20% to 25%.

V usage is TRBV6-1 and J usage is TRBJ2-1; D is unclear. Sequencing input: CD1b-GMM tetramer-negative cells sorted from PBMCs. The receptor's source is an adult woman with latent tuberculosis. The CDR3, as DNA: TGTGCCAGCAGGTACACGTTAAGCTCCTACAATGAGCAGTTCTTC. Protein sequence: CASRYTLSSYNEQFF.